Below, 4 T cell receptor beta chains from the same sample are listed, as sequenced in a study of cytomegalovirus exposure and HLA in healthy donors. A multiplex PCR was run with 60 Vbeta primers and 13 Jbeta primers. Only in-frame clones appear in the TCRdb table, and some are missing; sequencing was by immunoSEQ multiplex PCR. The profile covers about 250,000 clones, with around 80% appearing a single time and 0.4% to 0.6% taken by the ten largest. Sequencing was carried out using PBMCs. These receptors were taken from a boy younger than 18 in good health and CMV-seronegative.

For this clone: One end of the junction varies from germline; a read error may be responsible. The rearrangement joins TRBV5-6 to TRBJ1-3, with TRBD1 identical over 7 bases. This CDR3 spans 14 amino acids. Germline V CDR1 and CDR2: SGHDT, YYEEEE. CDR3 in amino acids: CASNLAGGGNTIYF. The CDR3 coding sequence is TGTGCCAGCAACTTGGCAGGGGGTGGAAACACCATATATTTT.

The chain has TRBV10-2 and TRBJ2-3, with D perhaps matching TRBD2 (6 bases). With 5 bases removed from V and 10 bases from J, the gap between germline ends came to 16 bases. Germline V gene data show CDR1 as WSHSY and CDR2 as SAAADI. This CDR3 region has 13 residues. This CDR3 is CASSRGVLGAQYF. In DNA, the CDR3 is TGCGCCAGCAGTCGCGGGGTTCTCGGGGCGCAGTATTTT.

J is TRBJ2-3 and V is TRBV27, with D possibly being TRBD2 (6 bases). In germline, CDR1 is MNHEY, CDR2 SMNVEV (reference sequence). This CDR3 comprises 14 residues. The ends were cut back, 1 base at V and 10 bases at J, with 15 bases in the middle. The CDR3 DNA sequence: TGTGCCAGCAGTTTATTGATGGAGGGTGTACCGCAGTATTTT. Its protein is CASSLLMEGVPQYF.

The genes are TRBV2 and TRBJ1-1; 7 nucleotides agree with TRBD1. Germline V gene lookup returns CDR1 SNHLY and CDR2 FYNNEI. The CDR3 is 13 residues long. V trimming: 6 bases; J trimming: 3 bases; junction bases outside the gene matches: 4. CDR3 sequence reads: CASRKGQHTEAFF. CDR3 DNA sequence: TGTGCCAGCAGGAAGGGACAGCACACTGAAGCTTTCTTT.